Presented here are 3 T cell receptor beta chains from one specimen sequenced in a study of PD-1 blockade in classical Hodgkin lymphoma. Each patient relapsed following autologous stem cell transplantation, and prior brentuximab vedotin exposure differed. Assay: immunoSEQ multiplex PCR; the TCRdb copy retains only in-frame clones and omits some. This sample has more than 35,000 clones, with 80% to 90% found just once. This specimen was peripheral blood mononuclear cells (PBMCs), taken before the second cycle of nivolumab. These receptors all stem from a human donor with classical Hodgkin lymphoma.

This clone was picked up a small number of times. The V call is TRBV6-1, the J call TRBJ2-7; 7 nucleotides agree with TRBD1. Germline V CDR1 and CDR2: MNHNS, SASEGT. Trimming cost V 2 bases and J 5 bases; bases outside gene matches: 6. This CDR3 spans 14 amino acids. CDR3 sequence: CASSERGRSNEQYF. The CDR3 DNA is TGTGCCAGCAGTGAAAGGGGGCGAAGCAACGAGCAGTACTTC.

V is TRBV5-4 and J is TRBJ2-5; tentative D call: TRBD2 (6 bases). Germline CDR1 SGHNT, CDR2 YYREEE (reference sequence). V was clipped by 3 bases and J by 5 bases, with 8 bases between them. CDR3 length equals 12 residues. The CDR3 DNA sequence: TGTGCCAGCAGCTCGGGGGTGGAGACCCAGTACTTC. Protein sequence: CASSSGVETQYF.

The CDR3 DNA reads TGTGCCAGCAGTTACTATCCTGGCGGCAGCTACGAGCAGTACTTC. Translated: CASSYYPGGSYEQYF. This chain links TRBV6-6 with TRBJ2-7; unclear D gene. Trimming removed 1 base at V and 3 bases at J, with 13 bases between. CDR3 length equals 15 residues. The germline V gene has CDR1 MNHNY and CDR2 SVGAGI (reference sequence).